This paragraph reports one T cell receptor (beta chain). Germline V lookup: CDR1 SNHLY, CDR2 FYNNEI. This CDR3 is built from 16 residues. The junction had 9 bases not matched to a gene; V was cut back by 4 bases and J by 5 bases. This sample stems from a study of CD8 T cells in ankylosing spondylitis. TCRdb redid the calling of the 5' RACE reads with MiXCR, one entry per CDR3 protein. Among about 200,000 distinct CDR3 sequences, around a quarter were seen once, and the ten largest hold about 7%. The specimen sequenced was blood, either unsorted or a sorted T cell fraction (not recorded which). This receptor was identified in a male donor with ankylosing spondylitis or in good health (not recorded which). The V call is TRBV2, the J call TRBJ2-2, with 8 bases fitting TRBD2. As DNA, the CDR3 is TGTGCCAGCAGTGTGGGGCCAGCGGGAGTTACCGGGGAGCTGTTTTTT. This codes for CASSVGPAGVTGELFF.